This T cell receptor beta chain was identified in a study of Ad26.COV2.S vaccination and SARS-CoV-2 variants. The wider study: The Ad26.COV2.S arm of the COV1001 trial was where the donor was placed.

This sample's treatment: over 15 received Ad26.COV2.S at low or high dose, single or two shots; 5 received placebo; per-sample allocation not given. Material that was analyzed had been drawn on day 63 after the first vaccine or placebo injection. The donor's status was that of an adult aged 18-55 years in Boston. The V and J ends lost 4 bases and 7 bases respectively, with 13 bases between them. Germline V gene data show CDR1 as MRHNA and CDR2 as SNTAGT. This CDR3 has 14 residues. The repertoire was sequenced with immunoSEQ multiplex PCR; TCRdb's copy has only in-frame clones and lacks some. This sample has about 410,000 clones; roughly 90% occur once, and the top ten carry around 1.8%.

V and J are TRBV6-4 and TRBJ2-2; either TRBD1 or TRBD2 may supply D (5 bases each). The material was peripheral blood, obtained in a trial of Ad26.COV2.S vaccine versus placebo. The TCR was taken from a person between 18 and 60 years old who received the Ad26.COV2.S COVID-19 vaccine or a placebo. CDR3 loop: CASSAASRVGELFF. For the CDR3, the DNA is TGTGCCAGCAGTGCGGCTAGCAGGGTCGGGGAGCTGTTTTTT.